What follows describes a single T cell receptor (beta chain). This entry belongs to a study of blood T cell repertoires in COVID-19. Across the whole study: COVID-19 samples, acute and convalescent, were from the United States, Italy and Spain. Sources were T cells, B-cell-depleted T cells, or PBMCs; the material itself was cDNA or gDNA.

Per the original methods: Estimation of nucleated cell counts was performed using reference gene primer amplification. Some clones are missing from TCRdb's copy, which holds only in-frame ones; the method was immunoSEQ multiplex PCR. V and J calls plus clone size are reproduced from that table; the DNA served to infer D and trimming. The sample comprises 250,000 to 300,000 clones, around 89% of which are singletons, and 8% to 10% rests with the top ten. Ages ranged from about 18 to 89 years, with residence in more than 20 US areas. The germline gives CDR1 SGHNT, CDR2 YYREEE (reference sequence). V dropped 0 bases and J dropped 5 bases, with 15 bases sitting between them. This CDR3 contains 15 residues.

The rearrangement uses TRBV5-4 and TRBJ2-7; D possibly corresponds to TRBD1 (5 bases). The receptor's source is a man aged 40-49 years who had recovered from COVID-19. The specimen sequenced was PBMCs or T cells enriched from blood (not recorded which). DNA of the CDR3: TGTGCCAGCAGCTTGGTGGGGCCGAAAGTCAACGAGCAGTACTTC. Its translation: CASSLVGPKVNEQYF.